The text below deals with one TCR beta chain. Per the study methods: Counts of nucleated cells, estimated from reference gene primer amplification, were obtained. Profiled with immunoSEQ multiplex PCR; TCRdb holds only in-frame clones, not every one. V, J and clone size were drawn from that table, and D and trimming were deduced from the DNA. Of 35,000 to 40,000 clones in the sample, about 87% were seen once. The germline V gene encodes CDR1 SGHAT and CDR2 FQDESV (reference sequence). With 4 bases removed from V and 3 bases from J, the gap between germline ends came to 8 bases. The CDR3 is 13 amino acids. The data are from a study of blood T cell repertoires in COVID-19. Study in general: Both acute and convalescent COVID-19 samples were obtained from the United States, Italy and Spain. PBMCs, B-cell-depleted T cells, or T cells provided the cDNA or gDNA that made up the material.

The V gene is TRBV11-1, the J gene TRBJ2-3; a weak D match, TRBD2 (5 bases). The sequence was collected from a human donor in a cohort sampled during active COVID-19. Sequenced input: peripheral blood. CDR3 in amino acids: CASSSRRTDTQYF. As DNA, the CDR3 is TGTGCCAGCAGCTCCCGGAGGACAGATACGCAGTATTTT.